This TCR beta chain was sequenced during a study of human T cells and chemical hapten exposure. The time point denotes: healthy volunteer bleed at 2 weeks. Sequencing started from total RNA isolated from unfractionated whole blood. Study observations and caveats: TCRs at a frequency above 1 in 1000 stayed unchanged with DPC sensitization.

Unique molecular identifiers were linked by the library to individual cDNA molecules. As handled by the study authors: Samples ranged from roughly 20,000 to 700,000 TCRs, with a median of approximately 100,000. Via MiXCR, TCRdb re-called the RACE reads, giving one row per CDR3 protein. TCRdb assigned the V and J calls; the authors' analysis was not used. The profile shows tens of thousands of distinct CDR3 sequences, about 8.6% of them singletons. This clonotype was detected many times. Antigen unknown. The TCR comes from a female donor in good health. Some clones in this sample may be carry-over from other donors' samples. Sequenced: whole blood.

Here the CDR3 reads CASSLWGTSGIQETQYF. In DNA, the CDR3 is TGTGCCAGCAGTTTATGGGGGACTAGCGGGATTCAAGAGACCCAGTACTTC. The chain is built from TRBV28 and TRBJ2-5; 13 nucleotides match TRBD2. The CDR3 has 17 amino acids. The junction had 3 bases not matched to a gene; V was cut back by 0 bases and J by 2 bases. Germline V gives CDR1 MDHEN, CDR2 SYDVKM.